Listed below are T cell receptor beta chains from one sample, sequenced in a study of T cells in Graves' hyperthyroidism and ophthalmopathy. A single record per CDR3 protein comes from TCRdb applying MiXCR to the multiplex PCR reads. This table holds over 700,000 distinct CDR3 sequences, roughly a third found once. The source material was blood. These receptors were obtained from a woman in her forties with Graves' hyperthyroidism. CDR3s include the opening cysteine and the closing phenylalanine or tryptophan. Each record gives: J gene, V gene, D gene, clone size, CDR3 protein, CDR3 DNA. A D gene is named only where the DNA matches it firmly. Expanded clones are given a class, and other clones once, few, many or no size at all.

J gene: TRBJ1-5; V gene: TRBV5-4; D gene: -; clone size: few; CDR3 protein: CASSLIGIGPASNQPQHF; CDR3 DNA: TGTGCCAGCAGCTTGATAGGGATCGGGCCAGCTAGCAATCAGCCCCAGCATTTT
J gene: TRBJ1-1; V gene: TRBV5-6; D gene: -; clone size: few; CDR3 protein: CASSPRTESNTEAFF; CDR3 DNA: TGTGCCAGCAGCCCAAGGACAGAGTCGAACACTGAAGCTTTCTTT
J gene: TRBJ2-5; V gene: TRBV7-9; D gene: -; clone size: -; CDR3 protein: CASSLGIGFSETQYF; CDR3 DNA: TGTGCCAGCAGCTTGGGGATAGGGTTTTCGGAGACCCAGTACTTC
J gene: TRBJ1-2; V gene: TRBV5-1; D gene: -; clone size: many; CDR3 protein: CASRKGQLSGYTF; CDR3 DNA: TGCGCCAGCAGAAAGGGACAATTAAGTGGCTACACCTTC
J gene: TRBJ2-7; V gene: TRBV7-8; D gene: TRBD1; clone size: -; CDR3 protein: CASSLGGTGGHEQYF; CDR3 DNA: TGTGCCAGCAGCTTAGGTGGGACAGGGGGCCACGAGCAGTACTTC
J gene: TRBJ2-1; V gene: TRBV19; D gene: -; clone size: few; CDR3 protein: CASSIGGPYNEQFF; CDR3 DNA: TGTGCCAGTAGTATCGGGGGGCCCTACAATGAGCAGTTCTTC
J gene: TRBJ2-5; V gene: TRBV7-8; D gene: -; clone size: -; CDR3 protein: CASSLYRIPVLQETQYF; CDR3 DNA: TGTGCCAGCAGCTTATACAGAATTCCCGTCCTACAAGAGACCCAGTACTTC
J gene: TRBJ1-1; V gene: TRBV6-5; D gene: TRBD1; clone size: few; CDR3 protein: CASSYARQGATEAFF; CDR3 DNA: TGTGCCAGCAGTTACGCACGACAGGGGGCTACTGAAGCTTTCTTT
J gene: TRBJ1-2; V gene: TRBV7-9; D gene: -; clone size: -; CDR3 protein: CASSLGGGHYTF; CDR3 DNA: TGTGCCAGCAGCTTAGGCGGGGGGCACTACACCTTC
J gene: TRBJ2-3; V gene: TRBV7-2; D gene: -; clone size: -; CDR3 protein: CASRRGGQADTQYF; CDR3 DNA: TGTGCCAGCAGGAGGGGCGGCCAAGCAGATACGCAGTATTTT
J gene: TRBJ1-1; V gene: TRBV2; D gene: -; clone size: -; CDR3 protein: CASTPGHLNTEAFF; CDR3 DNA: TGTGCCAGCACCCCGGGACACCTGAACACTGAAGCTTTCTTT
J gene: TRBJ2-7; V gene: TRBV12-3/TRBV12-4; D gene: TRBD2; clone size: -; CDR3 protein: CASNPGGATYEQYF; CDR3 DNA: TGTGCCAGCAACCCCGGGGGGGCGACCTACGAGCAGTACTTC
J gene: TRBJ2-1; V gene: TRBV7-2; D gene: TRBD1; clone size: -; CDR3 protein: CASSQDRAPTRGQFF; CDR3 DNA: TGCGCCAGCAGCCAAGACAGGGCACCGACAAGAGGGCAGTTCTTC
J gene: TRBJ1-2; V gene: TRBV12-3/TRBV12-4; D gene: TRBD1; clone size: many; CDR3 protein: CASSSLDREDGYTF; CDR3 DNA: TGTGCCAGCAGTTCATTGGACAGGGAAGATGGCTACACCTTC
J gene: TRBJ1-2; V gene: TRBV27; D gene: TRBD1; clone size: -; CDR3 protein: CASSSVDRLANYGYTF; CDR3 DNA: TGTGCCAGCAGTTCGGTGGACAGGCTAGCTAACTATGGCTACACCTTC
J gene: TRBJ1-3; V gene: TRBV20-1; D gene: TRBD1; clone size: many; CDR3 protein: CSARTGLSGNTIYF; CDR3 DNA: TGCAGTGCCCGGACAGGGCTTTCTGGAAACACCATATATTTT
J gene: TRBJ2-6; V gene: TRBV12-3/TRBV12-4; D gene: -; clone size: -; CDR3 protein: CASTEGSGGSGANVLTF; CDR3 DNA: TGTGCCAGCACCGAAGGCTCAGGGGGGTCTGGGGCCAACGTCCTGACTTTC
J gene: TRBJ2-2; V gene: TRBV19; D gene: TRBD2; clone size: -; CDR3 protein: CASSQAGTLNTGELFF; CDR3 DNA: TGTGCCAGTAGCCAAGCGGGGACTCTCAACACCGGGGAGCTGTTTTTT
J gene: TRBJ2-7; V gene: TRBV7-2; D gene: TRBD1; clone size: -; CDR3 protein: CASSPGGTGGPTYEQYF; CDR3 DNA: TGTGCCAGCAGCCCAGGGGGGACAGGGGGGCCTACCTACGAGCAGTACTTC
J gene: TRBJ1-2; V gene: TRBV12-3/TRBV12-4; D gene: -; clone size: many; CDR3 protein: CASSSAGRGNYGYTF; CDR3 DNA: TGTGCCAGCAGTTCCGCCGGACGAGGAAACTATGGCTACACCTTC
J gene: TRBJ1-1; V gene: TRBV12-3/TRBV12-4; D gene: TRBD1; clone size: -; CDR3 protein: CASSFLHLRGQGAFF; CDR3 DNA: TGTGCCAGCAGTTTCCTTCACCTCCGGGGACAGGGAGCTTTCTTT
J gene: TRBJ2-2; V gene: TRBV5-8; D gene: -; clone size: few; CDR3 protein: CASSWGILTGSNTGELFF; CDR3 DNA: TGTGCCAGCAGCTGGGGAATACTGACCGGTTCGAACACCGGGGAGCTGTTTTTT
J gene: TRBJ1-1; V gene: TRBV3-1; D gene: -; clone size: few; CDR3 protein: CASSQSTDSEAFF; CDR3 DNA: TGTGCCAGCAGCCAATCTACGGACAGTGAAGCTTTCTTT
J gene: TRBJ1-2; V gene: TRBV10-3; D gene: TRBD1; clone size: -; CDR3 protein: CAISNATGNGYGYTF; CDR3 DNA: TGTGCCATCTCGAATGCGACAGGGAACGGCTATGGCTACACCTTC
J gene: TRBJ2-5; V gene: TRBV10-1; D gene: -; clone size: few; CDR3 protein: CASSDSILVGGEFF; CDR3 DNA: TGCGCCAGCAGTGATTCTATTCTTGTAGGAGGCGAGTTCTTC
J gene: TRBJ2-5; V gene: TRBV6-1; D gene: TRBD2; clone size: -; CDR3 protein: CASSGSWGRGQETQYF; CDR3 DNA: TGTGCCAGCAGTGGAAGTTGGGGGAGGGGCCAAGAGACCCAGTACTTC
J gene: TRBJ1-3; V gene: TRBV2; D gene: -; clone size: many; CDR3 protein: CAGKQRETIYF; CDR3 DNA: TGTGCCGGAAAGCAGCGGGAGACCATATATTTT
J gene: TRBJ2-7; V gene: TRBV20-1; D gene: -; clone size: many; CDR3 protein: CSAKRPGSVYEQYF; CDR3 DNA: TGCAGTGCTAAACGGCCAGGGTCGGTCTACGAGCAGTACTTC
J gene: TRBJ2-5; V gene: TRBV25-1; D gene: -; clone size: -; CDR3 protein: CASSRQGSLKTQYF; CDR3 DNA: TGTGCCAGCAGCCGCCAGGGATCTCTGAAGACCCAGTACTTC
J gene: TRBJ2-7; V gene: TRBV10-2; D gene: -; clone size: -; CDR3 protein: CASSSQGHRASYEQYF; CDR3 DNA: TGCGCCAGCAGTAGCCAAGGGCACAGGGCCTCCTACGAGCAGTACTTC
J gene: TRBJ1-6; V gene: TRBV2; D gene: -; clone size: many; CDR3 protein: CASSEDDRYSPLHF; CDR3 DNA: TGTGCCAGCAGTGAAGATGACAGGTATTCACCCCTCCACTTT
J gene: TRBJ2-7; V gene: TRBV4-3; D gene: TRBD1; clone size: -; CDR3 protein: CASSMFFDGTGSYEQYF; CDR3 DNA: TGCGCCAGCAGTATGTTTTTTGACGGGACAGGGAGCTACGAGCAGTACTTC
J gene: TRBJ1-2; V gene: TRBV3-1; D gene: -; clone size: -; CDR3 protein: CASSQDDRGGYTF; CDR3 DNA: TGTGCCAGCAGCCAAGATGACCGGGGAGGCTACACCTTC
J gene: TRBJ2-6; V gene: TRBV10-3; D gene: TRBD2; clone size: once; CDR3 protein: CAISDSGGDTGANVLTF; CDR3 DNA: TGTGCCATCAGTGATAGCGGGGGTGACACCGGGGCCAACGTCCTGACTTTC
J gene: TRBJ2-7; V gene: TRBV7-7; D gene: -; clone size: many; CDR3 protein: CASSRTLESHEQYF; CDR3 DNA: TGTGCTAGCAGCCGGACACTGGAGTCCCACGAGCAGTACTTC
J gene: TRBJ2-5; V gene: TRBV6-5; D gene: -; clone size: -; CDR3 protein: CASSLIGQETQYF; CDR3 DNA: TGTGCCAGCAGTTTGATCGGACAAGAGACCCAGTACTTC
J gene: TRBJ2-7; V gene: TRBV29-1; D gene: -; clone size: -; CDR3 protein: CSVESGKSSYEQYF; CDR3 DNA: TGCAGCGTTGAATCGGGGAAGAGCTCCTACGAGCAGTACTTC
J gene: TRBJ1-2; V gene: TRBV30; D gene: -; clone size: -; CDR3 protein: CAWSDGHTF; CDR3 DNA: TGTGCCTGGAGTGATGGCCACACCTTC
J gene: TRBJ1-3; V gene: TRBV28; D gene: TRBD1; clone size: -; CDR3 protein: CASSLGQARNTIYF; CDR3 DNA: TGTGCCAGCAGCCTGGGACAGGCGCGAAACACCATATATTTT
J gene: TRBJ1-3; V gene: TRBV6-5; D gene: -; clone size: many; CDR3 protein: CASSPDGRNTIYF; CDR3 DNA: TGTGCCAGCAGTCCGGACGGGCGGAACACCATATATTTT
J gene: TRBJ1-1; V gene: TRBV19; D gene: -; clone size: -; CDR3 protein: CASAVNTEAFF; CDR3 DNA: TGTGCCAGTGCGGTGAACACTGAAGCTTTCTTT
J gene: TRBJ2-5; V gene: TRBV9; D gene: -; clone size: many; CDR3 protein: CASSVGAGAEETQYF; CDR3 DNA: TGTGCCAGCAGCGTAGGGGCAGGGGCCGAAGAGACCCAGTACTTC